This is a list of T cell receptor beta chains from one sample in a study of shared clonotypes between healthy human individuals. The assay was immunoSEQ multiplex PCR, and TCRdb's table has in-frame clones only and misses some. Altogether about 2 million clones are present, approximately 95% being singletons, with the ten largest covering 0.9% to 1.4%. The sequenced material came from naive CD8+ T cells sorted from blood. These receptors all come from a man aged 18 to 29 in good health. Both conserved end residues are part of each CDR3. Each record gives: J gene, V gene, CDR3 length, CDR3 protein.

TRBJ2-3 | TRBV12-5 | 16 | CASGLPGADLTDTQYF
TRBJ1-5 | TRBV7-9 | 15 | CASSPLGDSNQPQHF
TRBJ2-1 | TRBV7-3 | 15 | CASSLGGGSYNEQFF
TRBJ1-1 | TRBV28 | 13 | CASSPTVNTEAFF
TRBJ2-7 | TRBV6-5 | 15 | CASRPGTVVSYEQYF
TRBJ1-1 | TRBV7-9 | 13 | CASSPFGDTEAFF
TRBJ2-1 | TRBV19 | 15 | CASSILTSSYNEQFF
TRBJ1-3 | TRBV4-1 | 16 | CASSPRKQGSGNTIYF
TRBJ1-2 | TRBV4-1 | 16 | CASRPQAPGSNYGYTF
TRBJ2-5 | TRBV12-5 | 13 | CASGLQEEETQYF
TRBJ1-6 | TRBV27 | 17 | CASSPRWGISYNSPLHF
TRBJ2-1 | TRBV9 | 12 | CASSVGQGEQFF
TRBJ2-1 | TRBV4-2 | 16 | CASSPLLAGEYNEQFF
TRBJ1-2 | TRBV5-1 | 14 | CASSQGQGAGGYTF
TRBJ1-2 | TRBV9 | 15 | CASSVSDRVRYGYTF
TRBJ2-7 | TRBV4-1 | 16 | CASSASPLRVSYEQYF
TRBJ2-7 | TRBV10-3 | 13 | CAVQGTLSYEQYF
TRBJ2-7 | TRBV6-1 | 13 | CASSEWVAYEQYF
TRBJ2-5 | TRBV4-3 | 16 | CASSQDLGLAAPGQYF
TRBJ1-1 | TRBV30 | 12 | CAWGKTGLVAFF
TRBJ1-3 | TRBV28 | 14 | CASSKRTAGNTIYF
TRBJ2-1 | TRBV30 | 11 | CAWSVANEQFF
TRBJ1-2 | TRBV6-9 | 16 | CASDPEQGQCNYGYTF
TRBJ1-2 | TRBV4-1 | 14 | CASSQGRENYGYTF
TRBJ2-5 | TRBV7-9 | 14 | CASTLAGGQETQYF
TRBJ2-7 | TRBV27 | 14 | CASSSAGTIYEQYF
TRBJ2-5 | TRBV10-3 | 14 | CAISEDSAQETQYF
TRBJ2-7 | TRBV7-6 | 14 | CASSLVAQGSEQYF
TRBJ2-1 | TRBV9 | 15 | CASSPWTGAYNEQFF
TRBJ2-7 | TRBV9 | 13 | CASSVAGGWEQYF
TRBJ2-3 | TRBV10-3 | 14 | CAISATDNTDTQYF
TRBJ2-7 | TRBV15 | 17 | CATSRPILAGGTYEQYF
TRBJ2-7 | TRBV6-5 | 16 | CASSYSAGHQSYEQYF
TRBJ1-2 | TRBV7-2 | 14 | CASSGRTANYGYTF
TRBJ2-7 | TRBV7-6 | 20 | CASSLGRAPSPSGSSYEQYF
TRBJ1-1 | TRBV7-9 | 15 | CASSLADRGHTEAFF
TRBJ2-7 | TRBV4-1 | 14 | CASSAGLASYEQYF
TRBJ2-7 | TRBV10-2 | 15 | CASRGGLAAVYEQYF
TRBJ1-4 | TRBV6-5 | 14 | CASSNRAGNEKLFF
TRBJ2-3 | TRBV19 | 14 | CASSVLGSTDTQYF
TRBJ2-7 | TRBV27 | 16 | CASSPVFSGGPYEQYF
TRBJ2-1 | TRBV7-3 | 16 | CASSLTPQGALDEQFF
TRBJ2-3 | TRBV5-1 | 18 | CASSLPGLAGTSTDTQYF
TRBJ1-2 | TRBV19 | 15 | CASSITGLIDYGYTF
TRBJ2-1 | TRBV29-1 | 12 | CSANREGNEQFF
TRBJ2-7 | TRBV19 | 14 | CASRPRDRVYEQYF
TRBJ1-1 | TRBV5-1 | 14 | CASSLMGPNTEAFF